This T cell receptor (beta chain) originates from a study of post-analysis software for immune sequencing data (dated by TCRdb to about 2015). Context from the whole study: The recorded disease courses included relapsing-remitting, secondary progressive and progressive-relapsing multiple sclerosis, and some patients had no subtype annotation. Patient repertoires were compared against over ten previously published healthy control repertoires from donors aged 6 to 25 years. A subset of samples was prepared in parallel using single-end sample barcoding, then pooled and co-amplified after Illumina adapter ligation.

Study-wide conclusions, independent of this receptor: The multiple sclerosis patient group was slightly younger than the control group. Direct clustering with F measure showed strong co-clustering of samples prepared in the same batch, prompting a batch-effect correction. Significantly higher frequencies in patients than in controls were found for roughly 5 TRBV segments, including TRBV5-6, TRBV5-1 and TRBV20-1. Multiple sclerosis patients had significantly lower normalized Chao1 diversity than controls, a result that suggests substantial peripheral T-cell clonal expansion.

About this clonotype itself: Its antigen specificity is not known. Per-base qualities were not stored, and no clone one base away is much larger.

TCR beta repertoires were profiled from peripheral blood of roughly 13 young patients with multiple sclerosis to demonstrate the VDJtools post-analysis software. The patients with multiple sclerosis were children and adolescents between about 6 and 17 years of age. The library was made by PCR. Reads for this sample came from an Illumina HiSeq 2500. Unique molecular identifiers were incorporated into TCR beta cDNA libraries to reduce PCR and sequencing biases. Every 1 to 10 million input T cells yielded 500,000 or so cDNA molecules, meaning each molecule approximated one T cell. The same protocol used for the earlier healthy control dataset was applied to prepare and sequence the patient libraries. Within a given batch, samples were prepared together, multiplexed and sequenced on the same HiSeq lane. In the paper's pipeline: MIGEC was used to process the raw barcoded reads, and molecular identifier groups with only a single read were discarded before consensus assembly and CDR3 extraction. VDJtools was used for post-analysis of the clonotype tables, and diversity was normalized by down-sampling every dataset to the size of the smallest sample. Repertoire overlap clustering matched CDR3 amino acid but not nucleotide sequences to correct batch-related cross-sample contamination. TCRdb reprocessing: public reads trimmed at Q25 with fastp, clones called with MiXCR, in-frame beta chains kept. Duplicate CDR3 protein sequences are folded into a single record with the most common DNA and genes. The V and J calls follow TCRdb's processing rather than the paper's. This sample lists under 200,000 distinct CDR3 sequences; approximately 29% were detected once. The top ten clones comprise approximately 3.6% of the sample.

The germline V gene yields SGHDN for CDR1 and FVKESK for CDR2. Trimming accounts for 0 bases at V and 4 bases at J, while the number of junction bases matched to no gene is 10. There are 17 amino acids in the CDR3, from cysteine to phenylalanine inclusive. CDR3 DNA only is kept here, 51 bases in frame from base 1. The specimen was blood. This sequence was found in a girl aged 2-17 years with multiple sclerosis. The sequence joins TRBV14 to TRBJ1-1; TRBD1 matches 8 bases in the middle. The CDR3 is CASSQDPRNRGTTEAFF. In nucleotides, the sequence is TGTGCCAGCAGCCAAGATCCTCGCAACAGGGGGACCACTGAAGCTTTCTTT.